Each of the 29 T cell receptor beta chains below was sequenced from the same sample in a study of shared clonotypes between healthy human individuals. The repertoire was sequenced with immunoSEQ multiplex PCR; TCRdb's copy has only in-frame clones and lacks some. Among more than 850,000 clones listed, about four fifths were seen once. The sequencing input was memory CD4+ T cells from PBMCs. As to subset: CD45RA-negative fraction. The receptors were sampled from a young man in good health. Some clones in this sample may be carry-over from other donors' samples.

V is TRBV5-4 and J is TRBJ1-4, with TRBD1 as a possible D gene (5 bases). Trimming removed 4 bases at V and 0 bases at J, with 19 bases between. Germline V gives CDR1 SGHNT, CDR2 YYREEE (reference sequence). The CDR3 loop spans 18 amino acids. Here the CDR3 reads CASSLGPAGSTTNEKLFF. CDR3 coding DNA: TGTGCCAGCAGCCTTGGCCCGGCAGGGAGTACAACTAATGAAAAACTGTTTTTT.

This chain joins TRBV5-1 and TRBJ2-3; 12 nucleotides match TRBD2. The V segment lost 0 bases and the J segment 1 base; nucleotides outside the gene matches: 6. The CDR3 runs to 18 residues. The germline V gene encodes CDR1 SGHRS and CDR2 YFSETQ. The CDR3 sequence: CASSLGGLAGGGTDTQYF. CDR3 DNA sequence: TGCGCCAGCAGCTTGGGGGGACTAGCGGGCGGAGGCACAGATACGCAGTATTTT.

The chain has TRBV27 and TRBJ2-1; 10 bases align to TRBD2. V lost 5 bases to trimming and J lost 0 bases; unmatched junction nucleotides: 16. There are 20 residues in the CDR3. Germline values: CDR1 MNHEY, CDR2 SMNVEV (reference sequence). The CDR3 here is CASSTGASGSLRGSYNEQFF. The DNA of the CDR3 is TGTGCCAGCAGTACAGGGGCTAGCGGGAGTCTTAGGGGCTCCTACAATGAGCAGTTCTTC.

The V and J genes are TRBV7-9 and TRBJ2-3; 7 bases are shared with TRBD2. This CDR3 comprises 14 residues. Per germline, CDR1 SEHNR and CDR2 FQNEAQ (reference sequence). V was clipped by 3 bases and J by 8 bases; unmatched bases: 8. CDR3 DNA: TGTGCCAGCAGCTTGGTAGGGACTACTGGTACGCAGTATTTT. It translates to CASSLVGTTGTQYF.

V usage is TRBV6-6 and J usage is TRBJ2-2; possibly TRBD1 for D (5 bases). Germline values: CDR1 MNHNY, CDR2 SVGAGI (reference sequence). The CDR3 length is 13 residues. The germline V and J ends were trimmed by 5 bases and 6 bases, with 10 bases remaining between them. The CDR3, as DNA: TGTGCCAGCAGTCCTGACAGAGCCGGGGAGCTGTTTTTT. Translated, it gives CASSPDRAGELFF.

The chain combines TRBV6-5 with TRBJ1-1; a weak D match, TRBD1 (5 bases). V was clipped by 6 bases and J by 4 bases, with 18 bases between them. The CDR3 sequence is 15 residues long. Germline CDR1 is MNHEY and CDR2 is SVGAGI. CDR3 bases: TGTGCCAGCAGCGGGACCCACCGGGGTACCACTGAAGCTTTCTTT. Translation: CASSGTHRGTTEAFF.

The rearrangement links TRBV5-5 to TRBJ1-4; no clear D gene. Germline CDR1 and CDR2: SGHKS and YYEKEE (reference sequence). V shed 0 bases and J shed 1 base, with 7 bases lying between them. There are 15 residues in the CDR3. This CDR3 reads CASSLERVTNEKLFF. The CDR3 DNA reads as TGTGCCAGCAGCTTGGAGAGGGTAACTAATGAAAAACTGTTTTTT.

This chain joins TRBV5-1 and TRBJ2-5; 10 bases match TRBD1. The CDR3 spans 16 residues. Germline CDR1 is SGHRS and CDR2 is YFSETQ. V lost 0 bases to trimming and J lost 4 bases; unmatched junction nucleotides: 6. The CDR3 region is CASSLGTGGKGETQYF. CDR3 DNA sequence: TGCGCCAGCAGCTTGGGGACAGGGGGTAAGGGAGAGACCCAGTACTTC.

The chain couples TRBV27 to TRBJ2-1; 10 nucleotides line up with TRBD2. The CDR3 spans 16 residues. With V trimmed by 6 bases and J by 0 bases, 5 bases remained unmatched. Germline-derived CDR1 and CDR2 are MNHEY and SMNVEV (reference sequence). The CDR3 nucleotides read TGTGCCAGCAGACGAGGACTAGCGGCCTCCTACAATGAGCAGTTCTTC. It yields the protein CASRRGLAASYNEQFF.

This clone was seen a single time. The chain recombines TRBV10-3 with TRBJ2-1; D uncertain. This CDR3 comprises 15 residues. V was shortened by 3 bases and J by 2 bases, with 11 bases between the two germline ends. Germline V gene data show CDR1 as ENHRY and CDR2 as SYGVKD. The CDR3 DNA sequence: TGTGCCATCAGTGAAATCGTTCGCGCCTACAATGAGCAGTTCTTC. Its protein product is CAISEIVRAYNEQFF.

The chain recombines TRBV25-1 with TRBJ2-2, with 8 bases that match TRBD1. Germline V lookup: CDR1 MGHDK, CDR2 SYGVNS. This CDR3 is built from 14 residues. In DNA form, the CDR3 reads TGTGACTTACAGGGGGGCCTGTTTGGCGGGGAGCTGTTTTTT. Residues: CDLQGGLFGGELFF.

The rearrangement links TRBV7-9 to TRBJ2-7, with D possibly matching TRBD2 (6 bases). Germline lookup yields CDR1 SEHNR and CDR2 FQNEAQ (reference sequence). The CDR3 is 11 residues long. V was shortened by 11 bases and J by 7 bases, with 15 bases between the two germline ends. The CDR3: CALAGPGEQYF. The CDR3 nucleotides are TGTGCCCTGGCGGGACCAGGGGAGCAGTACTTC.

The V gene is TRBV4-1, the J gene TRBJ2-7; TRBD2 agrees at 9 bases. From germline, CDR1 is MGHRA and CDR2 YSYEKL. This CDR3 is built from 15 residues. The trim removed 10 bases at V and 7 bases at J, leaving 17 bases unmatched. The CDR3 region is CAKSRAGGPPEEQYF. The CDR3 bases are TGCGCCAAATCCCGAGCGGGGGGTCCCCCAGAGGAGCAGTACTTC.

This clone was observed once. This rearrangement joins TRBV29-1 to TRBJ2-7; TRBD2 agrees at 9 bases. V trimming: 6 bases; J trimming: 2 bases; junction bases outside the gene matches: 2. Germline V gene data show CDR1 as SQVTM and CDR2 as ANQGSEA. CDR3 length: 12 residues. The CDR3 spells CSVAGGAYEQYF. The CDR3, as DNA: TGCAGCGTAGCGGGAGGTGCCTACGAGCAGTACTTC.

The chain has TRBV18 and TRBJ2-5, with D unclear. CDR1 and CDR2 from the germline V gene are KGHSH and LQKENI. This CDR3 comprises 14 residues. V lost 9 bases to trimming and J lost 1 base, with 15 bases between them. The CDR3 coding sequence is TGTGCCAGTTCCCTACTGGCTACCCAAGAGACCCAGTACTTC. Its protein product is CASSLLATQETQYF. Filled out from reference TRBV18 and TRBJ2-5, the complete variable domain reads NAGVMQNPRHLVRRRGQEARLRCSPMKGHSHVYWYRQLPEEGLKFMVYLQKENIIDESGMPKERFSAEFPKEGPSILRIQQVVRGDSAAYFCASSLLATQETQYFGPGTRLLVL.

This clone was seen a handful of times. The chain carries TRBV27 and TRBJ2-2, with 7 bases aligning to TRBD2. Per germline, CDR1 MNHEY and CDR2 SMNVEV (reference sequence). The V and J ends lost 6 bases and 6 bases, in that order; junction bases with no gene match: 10. There are 15 residues in the CDR3. CDR3 loop: CASRRRESFPGELFF. The CDR3 DNA reads TGTGCCAGCAGGAGGCGGGAGAGCTTCCCCGGGGAGCTGTTTTTT.

The chain has TRBV2 and TRBJ1-1; D unclear. CDR3 length: 13 residues. Trimming cost V 6 bases and J 8 bases, with 16 bases left between them. Per germline, CDR1 SNHLY and CDR2 FYNNEI. The CDR3 nucleotides read TGTGCCAGCAGCTTTGAATCAGTGGGGGAAGCTTTCTTT. It encodes CASSFESVGEAFF. Looking up the rest from reference TRBV2 and TRBJ1-1 gives the full variable domain: EPEVTQTPSHQVTQMGQEVILRCVPISNHLYFYWYRQILGQKVEFLVSFYNNEISEKSEIFDDQFSVERPDGSNFTLKIRSTKLEDSAMYFCASSFESVGEAFFGQGTRLTVV.

The chain combines TRBV2 with TRBJ2-1; the match to TRBD1 covers 9 bases. The ends lost 11 bases at V and 3 bases at J; junction bases unmatched: 5. The CDR3 extends over 13 amino acids. The germline V gene encodes CDR1 SNHLY and CDR2 FYNNEI. The DNA for the CDR3 is TGTGCCGGGTCGGGACAGGGCTACAATGAGCAGTTCTTC. Residues: CAGSGQGYNEQFF.

In regard to this clone: One base away lies a much larger clone, so this may be a sequencing read error. Here the CDR3 DNA reads TGTGCCAGCAGCTCTGAAGATACGCAGTATTTT. This codes for CASSSEDTQYF. The chain carries TRBV7-9 and TRBJ2-3; D unresolved. The V and J ends lost 4 bases and 5 bases respectively, with 4 bases between them. The CDR3 is 11 residues long. Germline V gene data show CDR1 as SEHNR and CDR2 as FQNEAQ (reference sequence). The full variable domain, in which reference TRBV7-9 and TRBJ2-3 provide the parts outside the CDR3, is DTGVSQNPRHKITKRGQNVTFRCDPISEHNRLYWYRQTLGQGPEFLTYFQNEAQLEKSRLLSDRFSAERPKGSFSTLEIQRTEQGDSAMYLCASSSEDTQYFGPGTRLTVL.

V gene TRBV10-1 combines with J gene TRBJ1-1; tentative D call: TRBD1 (5 bases). The CDR3 totals 13 residues. The V end was cut by 5 bases, the J end by 5 bases, with 12 bases between. From germline, CDR1 is WNHNN and CDR2 SYGVQD (reference sequence). The CDR3 DNA reads TGCGCCAGCAGTCAGGGCCTAGGGACTGAAGCTTTCTTT. Translated, it gives CASSQGLGTEAFF.

The rearrangement uses TRBV11-2 and TRBJ2-5; no clear D. This CDR3 comprises 13 residues. Between the trimmed V and J ends, which lost 4 bases and 6 bases, there was a span of 12 bases. CDR1 and CDR2 (germline): SGHAT, FQNNGV. This CDR3 reads CASSSQGRKTQYF. Written as DNA, the CDR3 is TGTGCCAGCAGCTCCCAAGGAAGGAAGACCCAGTACTTC.

The rearrangement links TRBV6-1 to TRBJ2-7; TRBD1 is a possible D gene (5 bases). The V gene lost 8 bases and the J gene lost 2 bases, with 13 bases spanning the gap. Germline-derived CDR1 and CDR2 are MNHNS and SASEGT. This CDR3 comprises 13 residues. CDR3 in amino acids: CASCYAGPYEQYF. The CDR3 bases are TGTGCCAGCTGTTATGCAGGGCCCTACGAGCAGTACTTC.

This clone was detected only a few times. The genes are TRBV29-1 and TRBJ2-3, with D perhaps matching TRBD1 (6 bases). This CDR3 region has 16 residues. The V end was cut by 3 bases, the J end by 5 bases, with 21 bases between. Germline V lookup: CDR1 SQVTM, CDR2 ANQGSEA. The CDR3 loop is CSVDRLGQFLLDTQYF. The CDR3 coding sequence is TGCAGCGTTGATCGTTTAGGACAGTTTCTTTTAGATACGCAGTATTTT.

The chain is built from TRBV6-6 and TRBJ2-7; 10 nucleotides match TRBD2. Germline V lookup: CDR1 MNHNY, CDR2 SVGAGI (reference sequence). The trim removed 5 bases at V and 0 bases at J, leaving 4 bases unmatched. This CDR3 region has 15 residues. The CDR3 sequence is CASSPGLAASYEQYF. For the CDR3, the DNA is TGTGCCAGCAGTCCAGGACTAGCGGCCTCCTACGAGCAGTACTTC.

This clone was recorded once. The chain uses TRBV7-9 and TRBJ1-5; D is ambiguous. V lost 0 bases, J lost 7 bases, and 13 bases lay in between. The length of the CDR3 is 15 residues. CDR1 is SEHNR, CDR2 FQNEAQ, per germline (reference sequence). The CDR3 region is CASSLAGPRGQPQHF. DNA of the CDR3: TGTGCCAGCAGCTTAGCGGGCCCAAGAGGCCAGCCCCAGCATTTT.

The V gene is TRBV28, the J gene TRBJ1-4, with no clear D. CDR1 is MDHEN and CDR2 is SYDVKM in the germline V gene. This CDR3 has 14 amino acids. The V end was cut by 1 base, the J end by 5 bases, with 8 bases between. The CDR3 nucleotides are TGTGCCAGCAGTTTATCCTCGGCCAATGAAAAACTGTTTTTT. It is translated as CASSLSSANEKLFF.

The DNA of the CDR3 is TGTGCCAGCAGCTTAGGTACTCCGAAAGAGGCGGAAAAACTGTTTTTT. This encodes CASSLGTPKEAEKLFF. The chain joins TRBV7-6 to TRBJ1-4, with D unresolved. The CDR3 runs 16 residues. Germline CDR1 and CDR2: SGHVS and FNYEAQ. Trimming removed 1 base from V and 8 bases from J, with 17 bases in between.

The chain recombines TRBV29-1 with TRBJ1-5, with D maybe TRBD1 (5 bases). There are 12 residues in the CDR3. Germline CDR1 and CDR2: SQVTM and ANQGSEA. Trimming cost V 5 bases and J 7 bases, with 12 bases left between them. The DNA for the CDR3 is TGCAGCGTTAGTGTCGGGGGACAGCCCCAGCATTTT. Protein sequence: CSVSVGGQPQHF. The variable domain in full, completed from reference TRBV29-1 and TRBJ1-5, reads SAVISQKPSRDICQRGTSLTIQCQVDSQVTMMFWYRQQPGQSLTLIATANQGSEATYESGFVIDKFPISRPNLTFSTLTVSNMSPEDSSIYLCSVSVGGQPQHFGDGTRLSIL.

V is TRBV28 and J is TRBJ1-4; 9 bases line up with TRBD1. V shed 4 bases and J 8 bases; nucleotides not matched to a gene: 5. The CDR3 spans 14 residues. Germline V gives CDR1 MDHEN, CDR2 SYDVKM. The CDR3 here is CASSSRQGVEKLFF. Written as DNA, the CDR3 is TGTGCCAGCAGTTCGCGACAGGGGGTCGAAAAACTGTTTTTT.